This T cell receptor (beta chain) was retrieved from a study of control samples from healthy donors and cancer patients. Trimming left V 5 bases short and J 3 bases short, with 19 bases between. Germline V gene sequence: CDR1 SQVTM, CDR2 ANQGSEA. The CDR3 consists of 15 residues. Some clones are missing from TCRdb's copy, which holds only in-frame ones; the method was immunoSEQ multiplex PCR. The data show 100,000 to 150,000 clones, with about 90% seen just once and less than 2.5% held by the top ten. This rearrangement joins TRBV29-1 to TRBJ1-2, with a tentative D call TRBD1 (6 bases). The receptor was derived from a woman in her forties or fifties in good health. Sequencing input: blood. The CDR3 region has the DNA TGCAGCGTTCTAAGGCAGGGGACCGCTGACTATGGCTACACCTTC. Amino acids: CSVLRQGTADYGYTF. The whole variable domain, filled in from reference TRBV29-1 and TRBJ1-2, reads SAVISQKPSRDICQRGTSLTIQCQVDSQVTMMFWYRQQPGQSLTLIATANQGSEATYESGFVIDKFPISRPNLTFSTLTVSNMSPEDSSIYLCSVLRQGTADYGYTFGSGTRLTVV.